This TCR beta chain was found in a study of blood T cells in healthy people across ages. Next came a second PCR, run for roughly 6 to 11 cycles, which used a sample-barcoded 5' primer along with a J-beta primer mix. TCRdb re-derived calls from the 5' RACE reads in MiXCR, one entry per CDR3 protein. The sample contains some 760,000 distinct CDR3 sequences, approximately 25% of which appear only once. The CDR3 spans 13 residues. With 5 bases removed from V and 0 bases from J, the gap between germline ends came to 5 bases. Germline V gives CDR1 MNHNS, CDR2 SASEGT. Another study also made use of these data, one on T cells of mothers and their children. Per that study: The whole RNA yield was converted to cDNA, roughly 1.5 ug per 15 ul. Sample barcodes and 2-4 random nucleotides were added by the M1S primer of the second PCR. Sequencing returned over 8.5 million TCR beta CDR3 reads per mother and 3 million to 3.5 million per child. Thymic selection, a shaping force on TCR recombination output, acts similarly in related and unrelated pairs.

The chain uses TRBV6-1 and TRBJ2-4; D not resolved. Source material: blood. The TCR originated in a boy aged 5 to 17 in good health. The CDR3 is CASSIVAKNIQYF. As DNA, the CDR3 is TGTGCCAGCAGTATAGTAGCCAAAAACATTCAGTACTTC.